A single sample is the source of the 23 T cell receptor beta chains below, sequenced in a study of blood T cell repertoires in COVID-19. Some clones are missing from TCRdb's copy, which holds only in-frame ones; the method was immunoSEQ multiplex PCR. The sample lists 200,000 to 300,000 clones, about 89% seen once, with roughly 9.8% in the top ten. Source material: peripheral blood. The receptors shown here come from a man in his forties or fifties who had recovered from COVID-19.

This chain connects TRBV3-1 (or the pseudogene TRBV3-2) to TRBJ1-2; maybe TRBD1 (6 bases). The V end lost 3 bases, the J end lost 4 bases, and 18 bases lay between the germline ends. Germline CDR1 and CDR2: LGHDT and YNNKEL (reference sequence). This CDR3 comprises 16 residues. The CDR3 loop is CASSQKVYRDPYGYTF. In DNA, the CDR3 is TGTGCCAGCAGCCAGAAAGTCTACAGGGACCCCTATGGCTACACCTTC.

The chain links TRBV30 to TRBJ2-3, with 16 bases that match TRBD2. V trimming: 2 bases; J trimming: 7 bases; junction bases outside the gene matches: 3. Germline CDR1 GTSNPN, CDR2 SVGIG (reference sequence). This CDR3 region has 15 residues. CDR3 loop: CAWSQGLAGGNTQYF. CDR3 DNA sequence: TGTGCCTGGAGTCAGGGACTAGCGGGAGGGAATACGCAGTATTTT.

This chain connects TRBV7-2 to TRBJ1-3; no clear D. There are 14 residues in the CDR3. Trimming left V 1 base short and J 2 bases short, with 6 bases between. The germline CDR1 and CDR2 sequences are SGHTA and FQGNSA. CDR3 sequence (DNA): TGTGCCAGCAGCTTAGTTTCTCCTGGAAACACCATATATTTT. Translated, it gives CASSLVSPGNTIYF.

The chain combines TRBV5-1 with TRBJ1-6, with 9 bases identical to TRBD1. Trimming at V came to 4 bases and at J to 6 bases, leaving 5 bases not matched to a gene. Germline-derived CDR1 and CDR2 are SGHRS and YFSETQ. This CDR3 comprises 15 residues. In nucleotides, the CDR3 is TGCGCCAGCAGCCCGGGACAGGGAATTAATTCACCCCTCCACTTT. This gives the protein CASSPGQGINSPLHF.

The gene calls are TRBV27 and TRBJ2-1; D not resolved. This CDR3 comprises 15 residues. Germline V lookup: CDR1 MNHEY, CDR2 SMNVEV (reference sequence). Between the trimmed V and J ends, which lost 2 bases and 8 bases, there was a span of 16 bases. CDR3 sequence: CASSLTPRRSDEQFF. As DNA, the CDR3 is TGTGCCAGCAGTTTAACACCCCGTCGAAGCGATGAGCAGTTCTTC.

The chain employs TRBV7-2 and TRBJ2-7; the D is unclear. Germline values: CDR1 SGHTA, CDR2 FQGNSA. CDR3 length: 16 amino acids. V was clipped by 2 bases and J by 3 bases, with 17 bases between them. In DNA form, the CDR3 reads TGTGCCAGCAGCTTAAGTCTAGGCCTAGTTGGCTACGAGCAGTACTTC. Its translation: CASSLSLGLVGYEQYF.

The chain employs TRBV4-2 and TRBJ2-1; 11 nucleotides line up with TRBD2. The CDR3 runs 16 residues. Per the germline V gene, CDR1 is LGHNA and CDR2 is YNFKEQ. J was trimmed by 10 bases and V by 0 bases; bases with no gene match: 8. The DNA for the CDR3 is TGTGCCAGCAGCCAAGATACAGGACTAGCGGGCGGGGAGCAGTTCTTC. This codes for CASSQDTGLAGGEQFF.

This clone was found many times. The chain has TRBV27 and TRBJ1-1, with a tentative D call TRBD1 (6 bases). The V and J ends lost 6 bases and 6 bases respectively, with 23 bases between them. The CDR3 loop spans 16 amino acids. The V gene's germline CDR1 is MNHEY and CDR2 SMNVEV (reference sequence). The chain's CDR3 is CASSPGGATLLSEAFF. The CDR3 DNA follows: TGTGCCAGCAGCCCTGGGGGGGCCACCCTCTTATCTGAAGCTTTCTTT.

The genes are TRBV24-1 and TRBJ2-5; tentative D call: TRBD2 (5 bases). Trimming pared 0 bases from V and 7 bases from J, leaving 5 bases between. The CDR3 covers 12 residues. From germline, CDR1 is KGHDR and CDR2 SFDVKD. CDR3 sequence reads: CATSDLRGTQYF. CDR3 nucleotide sequence: TGTGCCACCAGTGATTTGCGGGGGACCCAGTACTTC.

The chain is built from TRBV6-4 and TRBJ1-1; tentative D call: TRBD1 (6 bases). There are 14 residues in the CDR3. Germline V CDR1 and CDR2: MRHNA, SNTAGT. The V end lost 6 bases, the J end lost 3 bases, and 14 bases lay between the germline ends. The CDR3 nucleotides read TGTGCCAGCAGACCACAGGGTTGGGACACTGAAGCTTTCTTT. Residues: CASRPQGWDTEAFF.

The rearrangement uses TRBV28 and TRBJ1-2; D unclear. Trimming cost V 6 bases and J 4 bases, with 18 bases left between them. CDR3 length equals 15 residues. Germline values: CDR1 MDHEN, CDR2 SYDVKM. The CDR3 loop is CASSPPRSEGYGYTF. The CDR3 DNA follows: TGTGCCAGCAGCCCCCCGAGGTCAGAGGGCTATGGCTACACCTTC.

The V call is TRBV28, the J call TRBJ2-1; 12 bases are shared with TRBD2. The V and J ends lost 3 bases and 7 bases, in that order; junction bases with no gene match: 13. Looked up from germline, CDR1 is MDHEN and CDR2 is SYDVKM. CDR3 length: 18 residues. CDR3 nucleotide sequence: TGTGCCAGCAGTTTTGGGGCTAGCGGGAGGGCCAGGGTTAATGAGCAGTTCTTC. It encodes CASSFGASGRARVNEQFF.

Note on this clone: Mismatch with germline at one junction end may stem from a read error. The rearrangement uses TRBV29-1 and TRBJ1-2, with TRBD1 matching 7 bases. This CDR3 comprises 10 residues. The germline gives CDR1 SQVTM, CDR2 ANQGSEA. CDR3 in DNA: TGCAGCGTTGATACCGGGACAGCGGCCTTC. Translated, it gives CSVDTGTAAF. Supplemented by reference TRBV29-1 and TRBJ1-2, the full variable domain reads SAVISQKPSRDICQRGTSLTIQCQVDSQVTMMFWYRQQPGQSLTLIATANQGSEATYESGFVIDKFPISRPNLTFSTLTVSNMSPEDSSIYLCSVDTGTAAFGSGTRLTVV.

The chain couples TRBV12-5 to TRBJ1-6, with a possible D match to TRBD1 (5 bases). V dropped 4 bases and J dropped 5 bases, with 18 bases sitting between them. CDR1 is LGHNT, CDR2 FRNRAP, per germline. The CDR3 covers 17 residues. The CDR3 coding sequence is TGTGCTAGTGGTTCCGTACCCTGGGGGGAAGATAATTCACCCCTCCACTTT. It specifies CASGSVPWGEDNSPLHF.

This rearrangement joins TRBV30 to TRBJ1-5; 7 bases match TRBD1. In germline, CDR1 is GTSNPN, CDR2 SVGIG (reference sequence). The CDR3 consists of 14 residues. The CDR3 spells CAYQGVRGNQPQHF. The CDR3 DNA reads as TGTGCTTATCAGGGGGTCCGAGGCAATCAGCCCCAGCATTTT.

V usage is TRBV11-2 and J usage is TRBJ2-7; a possible D gene is TRBD1 (5 bases). Germline CDR1 reads SGHAT; CDR2 reads FQNNGV. Trimming removed 6 bases from V and 2 bases from J, with 17 bases in between. The CDR3 is 15 amino acids. The CDR3 DNA reads TGTGCCAGCAGAAAGGTGGGGCAGTACCCCTACGAGCAGTACTTC. Translation gives CASRKVGQYPYEQYF.

The chain combines TRBV21-1 with TRBJ1-6; the table's D gene call, TRBD1, was not cross checked with the DNA. TRBV21-1 is a known pseudogene. The length of the CDR3 is 19 residues. The chain's CDR3 is CASSEVTGVRDSPNSPLHF. The CDR3 coding sequence is TGTGCCAGCAGCGAGGTGACGGGGGTCCGGGACAGCCCCAATTCACCCCTCCACTTT.

V usage is TRBV9 and J usage is TRBJ1-3; D is unresolved. Germline CDR1 reads SGDLS; CDR2 reads YYNGEE. The CDR3 is 15 residues long. Trimming took off 4 bases at V and 2 bases at J, with 13 bases between the two ends. The CDR3 DNA follows: TGTGCCAGCAGCCCGGGATGGGGTGCTGGAAACACCATATATTTT. It encodes CASSPGWGAGNTIYF.

The genes are TRBV6-5 and TRBJ1-6; D remains ambiguous. CDR3 length equals 13 residues. The V and J ends lost 6 bases and 7 bases respectively, with 10 bases between them. Germline V gene data show CDR1 as MNHEY and CDR2 as SVGAGI. The CDR3 sequence: CASREGENSPLHF. For the CDR3, the DNA is TGTGCCAGCAGAGAGGGTGAAAATTCACCCCTCCACTTT.

The rearrangement uses TRBV15 and TRBJ2-3, with D possibly TRBD2 on 6 matching bases. The CDR3 consists of 16 residues. Germline V CDR1 and CDR2: LNHNV, YYDKDF (reference sequence). V lost 1 base, J lost 0 bases, and 11 bases lay in between. CDR3 in amino acids: CATSRGLAGSTDTQYF. CDR3 nucleotides: TGTGCCACCAGCAGAGGCCTGGCGGGGAGCACAGATACGCAGTATTTT.

The rearrangement uses TRBV27 and TRBJ1-1; TRBD1 might be the D (6 bases). Between the trimmed V and J ends, which lost 6 bases and 0 bases, there was a span of 14 bases. This CDR3 has 15 residues. CDR1 and CDR2 (germline): MNHEY, SMNVEV (reference sequence). The DNA for the CDR3 is TGTGCCAGCAGCCCCGGGGGGGCCATGAACACTGAAGCTTTCTTT. This translates into CASSPGGAMNTEAFF.

The chain couples TRBV30 to TRBJ1-3; D remains unclear. CDR1 is GTSNPN and CDR2 is SVGIG in the germline V gene (reference sequence). V was pared by 0 bases and J by 8 bases, with 11 bases between. This CDR3 has 13 residues. This chain's CDR3 is CAWSVGFGDTIYF. The CDR3 region has the DNA TGTGCCTGGAGTGTGGGCTTCGGGGACACCATATATTTT.

Only one count was recorded for this clone. The gene calls are TRBV3-1 (or the pseudogene TRBV3-2) and TRBJ1-4; 8 bases map to TRBD1. In germline, CDR1 is LGHDT, CDR2 YNNKEL (reference sequence). J was trimmed by 10 bases and V by 3 bases; bases with no gene match: 7. CDR3 length equals 14 residues. Here the CDR3 reads CASSHTGGVAKLFF. Here the CDR3 DNA reads TGTGCCAGCAGCCACACAGGGGGAGTCGCAAAACTGTTTTTT.